A single sample gave rise to the 23 T cell receptor beta chains below, sequenced in a study of blood T cell repertoires in COVID-19. Here immunoSEQ multiplex PCR was the method, and the copy in TCRdb shows in-frame clones only, minus some. The sample lists just over 350,000 clones, about 88% occurring once. Sequencing was carried out using PBMCs or T cells enriched from blood (not recorded which). The source of these receptors is a woman aged 25 to 39 who had recovered from COVID-19.

V and J are TRBV12-3 or TRBV12-4 and TRBJ1-5, with D possibly matching TRBD1 (6 bases). V was clipped by 6 bases and J by 5 bases, with 11 bases between them. The CDR3 length is 13 residues. CDR3 in DNA: TGTGCCAGCAGATCGGACAGCTATCAGCCCCAGCATTTT. Residues: CASRSDSYQPQHF.

The chain uses TRBV6-2 or TRBV6-3 and TRBJ1-2; D ambiguous. Looked up from germline, CDR1 is MNHEY and CDR2 is SVGEGT. The length of the CDR3 is 14 residues. Between the trimmed V and J ends, which lost 2 bases and 2 bases, there was a span of 9 bases. The CDR3 here is CASSYTGRNYGYTF. The CDR3 bases are TGTGCCAGCAGTTACACCGGCAGGAACTATGGCTACACCTTC.

The chain carries TRBV9 and TRBJ1-1, with 9 bases lining up with TRBD1. Germline values: CDR1 SGDLS, CDR2 YYNGEE. This CDR3 spans 15 amino acids. Losses at the gene ends were 3 bases for V and 2 bases for J; bases not matched to a gene: 5. The CDR3 loop reads CASSAGTGSNTEAFF. The CDR3 DNA reads TGTGCCAGCAGCGCTGGGACAGGGAGTAACACTGAAGCTTTCTTT.

This rearrangement joins TRBV7-9 to TRBJ1-4, with no clear D. V was cut by 2 bases and J by 4 bases, with 8 bases left in between. From germline, CDR1 is SEHNR and CDR2 FQNEAQ (reference sequence). This CDR3 is built from 14 residues. The CDR3 DNA reads as TGTGCCAGCAGCTTAAGCCAGGTTAATGAAAAACTGTTTTTT. This translates into CASSLSQVNEKLFF.

The chain combines TRBV29-1 with TRBJ2-1; no clear D. The germline V and J ends were trimmed by 4 bases and 7 bases, with 5 bases remaining between them. Germline V gives CDR1 SQVTM, CDR2 ANQGSEA. The CDR3 spans 10 residues. CDR3 nucleotide sequence: TGCAGCGTTGCTAATAATGAGCAGTTCTTC. This translates into CSVANNEQFF.

This clone was seen a handful of times. Different DNA sequences within this sample yield the same CDR3. The rearrangement uses TRBV7-9 and TRBJ2-1; TRBD2 matches at 9 bases. V was clipped by 0 bases and J by 4 bases; unmatched bases: 4. This CDR3 region has 16 residues. Germline V CDR1 and CDR2: SEHNR, FQNEAQ (reference sequence). CDR3 bases: TGTGCCAGCAGCTTAGCCCTAGCGGGGACTTACAATGAGCAGTTCTTC. It is translated as CASSLALAGTYNEQFF.

The V gene is TRBV11-3, the J gene TRBJ2-2, with a possible D match to TRBD2 (6 bases). The CDR3 is 15 amino acids. Germline V gene lookup returns CDR1 SGHNT and CDR2 YENEEA. V was shortened by 5 bases and J by 2 bases, with 12 bases between the two germline ends. The CDR3 is CASSPAGTNTGELFF. The CDR3 nucleotides are TGTGCCAGCAGCCCGGCGGGGACTAACACCGGGGAGCTGTTTTTT.

This clone was recorded only once. The chain is built from TRBV6-4 and TRBJ2-3; 7 bases align to TRBD2. Looked up from germline, CDR1 is MRHNA and CDR2 is SNTAGT. The V segment lost 6 bases and the J segment 2 bases; nucleotides outside the gene matches: 5. The CDR3 contains 14 residues. The CDR3 loop reads CASRRDYNTDTQYF. As DNA, the CDR3 is TGTGCCAGCAGAAGGGACTACAACACAGATACGCAGTATTTT.

The chain couples TRBV11-1 to TRBJ2-3; 7 bases are shared with TRBD1. The CDR3 runs to 15 residues. CDR1 is SGHAT and CDR2 is FQDESV in the germline V gene (reference sequence). J lost 4 bases, V lost 5 bases, and 9 bases had no gene match. Written as DNA, the CDR3 is TGTGCCAGCAGCCCGGGACAGAGTGAGGCAGATACGCAGTATTTT. Translating gives CASSPGQSEADTQYF. Complete variable domain (other parts from reference TRBV11-1 and TRBJ2-3): EAEVAQSPRYKITEKSQAVAFWCDPISGHATLYWYRQILGQGPELLVQFQDESVVDDSQLPKDRFSAERLKGVDSTLKIQPAELGDSAMYLCASSPGQSEADTQYFGPGTRLTVL.

V is TRBV5-1 and J is TRBJ1-6; D remains ambiguous. Per the germline V gene, CDR1 is SGHRS and CDR2 is YFSETQ. The CDR3 has 14 amino acids. Deletions cut 0 bases from V and 9 bases from J, with 10 bases between. The CDR3 bases are TGCGCCAGCAGCTTGGATTCAGCGGGTTCACCCCTCCACTTT. Protein product: CASSLDSAGSPLHF.

The rearrangement joins TRBV19 to TRBJ2-7, with 9 bases that match TRBD2. With V trimmed by 3 bases and J by 3 bases, 0 bases remained unmatched. The CDR3 loop spans 13 amino acids. Germline values: CDR1 LNHDA, CDR2 SQIVND (reference sequence). This CDR3 reads CASSMTSGYEQYF. The CDR3 DNA sequence: TGTGCCAGTAGTATGACTAGCGGCTACGAGCAGTACTTC. The full variable domain, rest sourced from reference TRBV19 and TRBJ2-7, is DGGITQSPKYLFRKEGQNVTLSCEQNLNHDAMYWYRQDPGQGLRLIYYSQIVNDFQKGDIAEGYSVSREKKESFPLTVTSAQKNPTAFYLCASSMTSGYEQYFGPGTRLTVT.

This chain connects TRBV18 to TRBJ1-1, with 8 bases identical to TRBD1. This CDR3 spans 15 amino acids. V gave up 1 base and J gave up 1 base; unmatched junction bases: 2. Germline V lookup: CDR1 KGHSH, CDR2 LQKENI. The CDR3 region is CASSPLDRGNTEAFF. CDR3 in DNA: TGTGCCAGCTCACCACTTGACAGGGGGAACACTGAAGCTTTCTTT. Full variable domain (missing parts from reference TRBV18 and TRBJ1-1): NAGVMQNPRHLVRRRGQEARLRCSPMKGHSHVYWYRQLPEEGLKFMVYLQKENIIDESGMPKERFSAEFPKEGPSILRIQQVVRGDSAAYFCASSPLDRGNTEAFFGQGTRLTVV.

This clone appeared a single time. CDR3 coding DNA: TGTGCCAGCAGTTCACAGGGTTATGGCTACACCTTC. Amino acids: CASSSQGYGYTF. The chain uses TRBV5-5 and TRBJ1-2, with D possibly TRBD1 on 6 matching bases. Germline CDR1 reads SGHKS; CDR2 reads YYEKEE (reference sequence). The CDR3 is 12 amino acids. V was cut by 5 bases and J by 5 bases, with 10 bases left in between. The full variable domain, rest sourced from reference TRBV5-5 and TRBJ1-2, is DAGVTQSPTHLIKTRGQQVTLRCSPISGHKSVSWYQQVLGQGPQFIFQYYEKEERGRGNFPDRFSARQFPNYSSELNVNALLLGDSALYLCASSSQGYGYTFGSGTRLTVV.

The CDR3 spells CASSFGGGAVDTQYF. CDR3 bases: TGTGCCAGCAGCTTCGGTGGGGGGGCCGTAGATACGCAGTATTTT. The rearrangement links TRBV7-2 to TRBJ2-3; D is possibly TRBD2 (7 bases). Trimming took off 3 bases at V and 5 bases at J, with 15 bases between the two ends. In germline, CDR1 is SGHTA, CDR2 FQGNSA. The CDR3 spans 15 residues.

The chain carries TRBV6-5 and TRBJ1-2; TRBD1 agrees at 8 bases. V lost 0 bases and J lost 4; bases outside the gene matches: 4. The CDR3 is 15 amino acids. The germline V gene encodes CDR1 MNHEY and CDR2 SVGAGI. The CDR3 here is CASSYSGQGGYGYTF. The CDR3 DNA follows: TGTGCCAGCAGTTACTCTGGACAGGGCGGCTATGGCTACACCTTC.

The genes are TRBV29-1 and TRBJ1-2, with a possible D match to TRBD1 (5 bases). This CDR3 has 13 amino acids. The germline CDR1 and CDR2 sequences are SQVTM and ANQGSEA. V lost 3 bases to trimming and J lost 4 bases, with 12 bases between them. The CDR3 sequence is CSVDEQAGYGYTF. The CDR3 DNA is TGCAGCGTTGACGAACAGGCCGGCTATGGCTACACCTTC.

The genes are TRBV28 and TRBJ2-5; D may be TRBD1 (7 bases). V gave up 6 bases and J gave up 5 bases, with 31 bases separating them. Germline V CDR1 and CDR2: MDHEN, SYDVKM. CDR3 size: 19 residues. DNA of the CDR3: TGTGCCAGCAGCCTTTTTAGGGGGCTGGGCGGGACTCTGAGGGAGACCCAGTACTTC. Its translation is CASSLFRGLGGTLRETQYF.

The chain couples TRBV27 to TRBJ2-1; the match to TRBD2 covers 11 bases. The V and J ends lost 2 bases and 8 bases, in that order; junction bases with no gene match: 5. The germline V gene has CDR1 MNHEY and CDR2 SMNVEV (reference sequence). This CDR3 region has 15 residues. In DNA form, the CDR3 reads TGTGCCAGCAGTTTACGCCTAGCGGGAGGTTATGAGCAGTTCTTC. It is translated as CASSLRLAGGYEQFF.

This clone has more than one count but fewer than ten. This CDR3 is CASSSAGRDYQPQHF. In DNA, the CDR3 is TGTGCCAGCAGTTCCGCGGGACGGGACTATCAGCCCCAGCATTTT. The chain is built from TRBV28 and TRBJ1-5; D is possibly TRBD1 (5 bases). Germline V gene sequence: CDR1 MDHEN, CDR2 SYDVKM. The ends were cut back, 4 bases at V and 5 bases at J, with 15 bases in the middle. This CDR3 spans 15 amino acids.

The V gene is TRBV5-4, the J gene TRBJ1-5, with 7 positions matching TRBD1. V was clipped by 2 bases and J by 4 bases; unmatched bases: 6. The CDR3 is made up of 15 amino acids. Germline CDR1 reads SGHNT; CDR2 reads YYREEE (reference sequence). In DNA, the CDR3 is TGTGCCAGCAGCTTCGGAGGGGGCGGGAATCAGCCCCAGCATTTT. Its protein is CASSFGGGGNQPQHF. Looking up the rest from reference TRBV5-4 and TRBJ1-5 gives the full variable domain: ETGVTQSPTHLIKTRGQQVTLRCSSQSGHNTVSWYQQALGQGPQFIFQYYREEENGRGNFPPRFSGLQFPNYSSELNVNALELDDSALYLCASSFGGGGNQPQHFGDGTRLSIL.

The V and J genes are TRBV6-5 and TRBJ1-5; tentatively, D is TRBD1 (5 bases). The CDR3 is made up of 14 amino acids. Trimming removed 7 bases at V and 6 bases at J, with 16 bases between. Germline V lookup: CDR1 MNHEY, CDR2 SVGAGI. The CDR3, as DNA: TGTGCCAGCACCGACCCGGGGGGGTTTCAGCCCCAGCATTTT. This translates into CASTDPGGFQPQHF.

The chain links TRBV9 to TRBJ2-7; 10 nucleotides agree with TRBD1. CDR1 SGDLS and CDR2 YYNGEE come from the germline V gene. This CDR3 region has 14 residues. Trimming at V came to 2 bases and at J to 7 bases, leaving 6 bases not matched to a gene. The CDR3 is CASSVGTGAREQYF. In nucleotides, the CDR3 is TGTGCCAGCAGCGTCGGGACAGGGGCGAGGGAGCAGTACTTC.

The rearrangement uses TRBV5-1 and TRBJ1-6, with D unclear. The CDR3 sequence is 15 residues long. Germline loops: CDR1 SGHRS, CDR2 YFSETQ. V lost 0 bases and J 9 bases, leaving 13 bases between the germline ends. For the CDR3, the DNA is TGCGCCAGCAGCTTGGCTTTCGGGGTCCTTTCACCCCTCCACTTT. Protein product: CASSLAFGVLSPLHF.